This passage covers 6 T cell receptor beta chains from one sample sequenced in a study of OX40 agonist ivuxolimab in advanced cancers. Here immunoSEQ multiplex PCR was the method, and the copy in TCRdb shows in-frame clones only, minus some. Here the sample spans 24,000 or so clones, roughly 93% being singletons. The sample here was CD4+ or CD8+ T cells sorted from blood, taken in a trial of the OX40 agonist ivuxolimab. These receptors came from an adult with an advanced solid tumor such as melanoma, head and neck, liver or kidney cancer.

The V and J genes are TRBV19 and TRBJ2-7; possible D gene TRBD2, 5 bases. Trimming removed 5 bases at V and 7 bases at J, with 18 bases between. The length of the CDR3 is 14 residues. Germline values: CDR1 LNHDA, CDR2 SQIVND (reference sequence). CDR3 DNA sequence: TGTGCCAGTAGTCCCGGGGTGAGGGCTGGGGAGCAGTACTTC. The encoded protein is CASSPGVRAGEQYF.

This clone showed up just once. The chain links TRBV28 to TRBJ2-3, with 8 positions matching TRBD2. Trimming cost V 5 bases and J 2 bases; bases outside gene matches: 3. CDR1 MDHEN and CDR2 SYDVKM come from the germline V gene. CDR3 length: 14 amino acids. This CDR3 is CASSPGGLTDTQYF. CDR3 sequence (DNA): TGTGCCAGCAGTCCGGGGGGGCTCACAGATACGCAGTATTTT.

V gene TRBV6-1 combines with J gene TRBJ2-3; 12 bases fit TRBD2. Germline V lookup: CDR1 MNHNS, CDR2 SASEGT. This CDR3 is 15 amino acids long. V lost 8 bases to trimming and J lost 4 bases; unmatched junction nucleotides: 7. The CDR3 coding sequence is TGTGCCAGCCTCCGACTAGCGGGAGAAGCAGATACGCAGTATTTT. This gives the protein CASLRLAGEADTQYF.

The J gene is TRBJ2-7, the V gene TRBV27, with TRBD1 matching over 10 bases. This CDR3 contains 15 residues. The germline V gene encodes CDR1 MNHEY and CDR2 SMNVEV (reference sequence). J lost 4 bases, V lost 0 bases, and 3 bases had no gene match. Here the CDR3 reads CASSLSRTGGYEQYF. Written as DNA, the CDR3 is TGTGCCAGCAGTTTATCTCGGACAGGGGGTTACGAGCAGTACTTC.

The V call is TRBV5-8, the J call TRBJ2-7, with TRBD2 identical over 10 bases. The CDR3 has 13 residues. J was trimmed by 6 bases and V by 4 bases; bases with no gene match: 4. Per the germline V gene, CDR1 is SGHTS and CDR2 is YDEGEE. CDR3 DNA sequence: TGTGCCAGCAGCCGAAGCGGGAGGGGCGAGCAGTACTTC. The encoded protein is CASSRSGRGEQYF.

The chain is built from TRBV14 and TRBJ1-4; D may be TRBD1 (6 bases). V dropped 5 bases and J dropped 8 bases, with 18 bases sitting between them. There are 15 residues in the CDR3. The germline V gene has CDR1 SGHDN and CDR2 FVKESK. Written as DNA, the CDR3 is TGTGCCAGCAGCAAATCGGACAGCAAGGCAGAAAAACTGTTTTTT. Translated, it gives CASSKSDSKAEKLFF.